The clone carrying this TCR beta chain was picked up a small number of times. The source of the sample is a study of blood T cell repertoires in COVID-19. Method: immunoSEQ multiplex PCR; TCRdb's copy keeps in-frame clones and lacks some. Of over 250,000 clones listed, around 92% are singletons. V dropped 10 bases and J dropped 0 bases, with 20 bases sitting between them. Germline V gene sequence: CDR1 LNHDA, CDR2 SQIVND (reference sequence). The CDR3 sequence is 16 residues long. This clonotype was sampled from a woman aged 55-75 years who had recovered from COVID-19. The sequenced sample consisted of PBMCs or T cells enriched from blood (not recorded which). The V gene is TRBV19, the J gene TRBJ2-3; possible D gene TRBD1, 6 bases. DNA for the CDR3: TGTGCCACGAGGGGGAGTAGGGGGATTAGCACAGATACGCAGTATTTT. Its translation is CATRGSRGISTDTQYF.